This T cell receptor beta chain emerged from a study of blood T cell repertoires in COVID-19. Study as a whole: Samples taken during acute and convalescent COVID-19 were collected in the United States, Italy and Spain.

Profiled with immunoSEQ multiplex PCR; TCRdb holds only in-frame clones, not every one. The sample shows 300,000 to 400,000 clones, 85% to 90% of them seen only once. V gave up 7 bases and J gave up 2 bases, with 8 bases separating them. Germline assignment: CDR1 SGHAT and CDR2 FQNNGV. The CDR3 is 12 amino acids. Donors in Cohort 3 counted as recovered after two negative PCRs, clearance, or symptom resolution. This sequence was found in a man aged 18 to 29 who had recovered from COVID-19. Sample: PBMCs or T cells enriched from blood (not recorded which). This rearrangement joins TRBV11-2 to TRBJ1-1; D may be TRBD1 (5 bases). CDR3 in amino acids: CASNQGNTEAFF. The CDR3 DNA reads as TGTGCCAGCAATCAGGGAAACACTGAAGCTTTCTTT.